Detailed here is one T cell receptor (beta chain). Its specificity is unknown. Amplification used 60 Vbeta primers and 13 Jbeta primers. Here immunoSEQ multiplex PCR was the method, and the copy in TCRdb shows in-frame clones only, minus some. The sample lists roughly 66,000 clones, 75% to 85% seen once, with 7.8% in the top ten. The data were obtained in a study of cytomegalovirus exposure and HLA in healthy donors. Study-level points and caveats: Most of the CMV-associated TCR beta chains (in a later analysis) appeared to be HLA-restricted.

V was pared by 4 bases and J by 0 bases, with 14 bases between. Per the germline V gene, CDR1 is MNHNS and CDR2 is SASEGT. CDR3 length equals 16 residues. Material: PBMCs. This TCR was sampled from a man between 18 and 35 years old in good health and CMV-seropositive. This chain joins TRBV6-1 and TRBJ2-3; D is possibly TRBD2 (5 bases). In DNA form, the CDR3 reads TGTGCCAGCAGTGTCCCCGGCGGGTCTAGCACAGATACGCAGTATTTT. This sequence encodes CASSVPGGSSTDTQYF.